This T cell receptor (beta chain) was observed in a study of shared clonotypes between healthy human individuals. It was 300 ng DNA, about 30,000 T cell genomes, that went into each replicate PCR of unsorted PBMC. Scientists sequenced DNA from unsorted PBMC on ten immunoSEQ deep assay plates. Produced via immunoSEQ multiplex PCR; TCRdb's table is partial and in-frame only. This table holds about 490,000 clones, around 79% found once. CDR1 and CDR2 from the germline V gene are KGHSH and LQKENI. CDR3 length: 16 amino acids. Losses at the gene ends were 0 bases for V and 5 bases for J; bases not matched to a gene: 7.

This sequence originates from a woman in her forties in good health. Some clones in this sample may be carry-over from other donors' samples. The sample consisted of PBMCs. This chain connects TRBV18 to TRBJ2-1; TRBD2 matches 7 bases. The CDR3 DNA is TGTGCCAGCTCACCACCCGGGAGGTCCTCGAACAATGAGCAGTTCTTC. Encoded protein: CASSPPGRSSNNEQFF.